Below are 22 T cell receptor beta chains sequenced from a single sample in a study of control samples from healthy donors and cancer patients. Repertoires were generated with immunoSEQ multiplex PCR, while TCRdb's copy carries only in-frame clones and drops some. The data hold 150,000 to 190,000 clones, with about 93% observed a single time. The sequencing input was blood. Receptors originate from a man aged 45 to 65 in good health.

The rearrangement joins TRBV28 to TRBJ1-4; TRBD1 matches 7 bases. The germline CDR1 and CDR2 sequences are MDHEN and SYDVKM. This CDR3 has 17 residues. J was trimmed by 0 bases and V by 1 base; bases with no gene match: 5. The chain's CDR3 is CASSLFKGQSTNEKLFF. For the CDR3, the DNA is TGTGCCAGCAGTTTATTCAAGGGACAGTCAACTAATGAAAAACTGTTTTTT.

This clone came up once. V and J are TRBV28 and TRBJ2-7; 8 nucleotides align to TRBD1. Trimming at V came to 1 base and at J to 1 base, leaving 3 bases not matched to a gene. The length of the CDR3 is 15 residues. Germline V gene sequence: CDR1 MDHEN, CDR2 SYDVKM. DNA for the CDR3: TGTGCCAGCAGTTTATCAGGGGGCGCTTCCTACGAGCAGTACTTC. Translated, it gives CASSLSGGASYEQYF.

The chain employs TRBV10-3 and TRBJ2-7; D may be TRBD2 (6 bases). V was pared by 6 bases and J by 0 bases, with 15 bases between. The germline CDR1 and CDR2 sequences are ENHRY and SYGVKD. CDR3 length: 15 amino acids. The CDR3 reads CAISPVGGDSYEQYF. The CDR3, as DNA: TGTGCCATCAGCCCGGTCGGGGGAGACTCCTACGAGCAGTACTTC.

The chain carries TRBV4-2 and TRBJ2-7, with 7 positions matching TRBD2. Germline loops: CDR1 LGHNA, CDR2 YNFKEQ. V trimming: 2 bases; J trimming: 2 bases; junction bases outside the gene matches: 6. The CDR3 has 15 residues. CDR3 amino acids: CASSQRASGPYEQYF. The CDR3 DNA sequence: TGTGCCAGCAGCCAAAGGGCTAGCGGCCCCTACGAGCAGTACTTC.

The chain is built from TRBV6-1 and TRBJ1-2; D is ambiguous. This CDR3 is 13 amino acids long. Trimming shortened V by 3 bases and J by 0 bases, and 5 bases separated the two germline ends. Germline CDR1 MNHNS, CDR2 SASEGT. The DNA for the CDR3 is TGTGCCAGCAGTGAGCAAGCTAACTATGGCTACACCTTC. It is translated as CASSEQANYGYTF.

This chain joins TRBV5-1 and TRBJ1-1; perhaps TRBD1 as D (6 bases). Trimming stripped 1 base from V and 1 base from J, with 8 bases between. The CDR3 contains 14 residues. CDR1 SGHRS and CDR2 YFSETQ come from the germline V gene. The CDR3 loop is CASSLTGQNTEAFF. CDR3 coding DNA: TGCGCCAGCAGCTTGACGGGACAGAACACTGAAGCTTTCTTT.

The rearrangement joins TRBV10-3 to TRBJ2-7; either TRBD1 or TRBD2 may supply D (5 bases each). Between the trimmed V and J ends, which lost 0 bases and 5 bases, there was a span of 20 bases. The CDR3 covers 17 residues. CDR1 is ENHRY and CDR2 is SYGVKD in the germline V gene. The CDR3 sequence: CAISESVSGTSFNEQYF. DNA of the CDR3: TGTGCCATCAGTGAGTCTGTCTCGGGGACGTCGTTCAACGAGCAGTACTTC.

The rearrangement uses TRBV28 and TRBJ2-2, with TRBD2 matching 12 bases. Germline V gives CDR1 MDHEN, CDR2 SYDVKM. J lost 7 bases, V lost 2 bases, and 11 bases had no gene match. The CDR3 spans 18 residues. The CDR3 sequence: CASSLAYSTSGSFGELFF. The CDR3 nucleotides are TGTGCCAGCAGTTTAGCATATTCGACTAGCGGGAGCTTCGGGGAGCTGTTTTTT.

V gene TRBV5-1 combines with J gene TRBJ1-1; D is unresolved. CDR1 SGHRS and CDR2 YFSETQ come from the germline V gene. Trimming took 4 bases from V and 0 from J, leaving 16 bases between them. The CDR3 is made up of 16 amino acids. The CDR3: CASSPMTGPVNTEAFF. DNA for the CDR3: TGCGCCAGCAGCCCGATGACCGGGCCGGTGAACACTGAAGCTTTCTTT.

The J gene is TRBJ2-3, the V gene TRBV5-1, with TRBD2 identical over 11 bases. CDR1 and CDR2 from the germline V gene are SGHRS and YFSETQ. The CDR3 extends over 16 amino acids. The trim removed 3 bases at V and 2 bases at J, leaving 5 bases unmatched. For the CDR3, the DNA is TGCGCCAGCAGCTCCGGACTAGCGGGTAACACAGATACGCAGTATTTT. Translated: CASSSGLAGNTDTQYF.

The chain combines TRBV19 with TRBJ2-1, with 7 bases that match TRBD2. Per the germline V gene, CDR1 is LNHDA and CDR2 is SQIVND (reference sequence). The CDR3 runs 11 residues. The CDR3 region is CAGGTYNEQFF. CDR3 nucleotide sequence: TGTGCGGGGGGGACGTACAATGAGCAGTTCTTC.

J is TRBJ2-3 and V is TRBV7-8; 7 nucleotides match TRBD2. CDR1 is SGHVS, CDR2 FQNEAQ, per germline. V lost 2 bases and J lost 3; bases outside the gene matches: 8. CDR3 length: 16 amino acids. The CDR3 reads CASSLSRGRRTDTQYF. CDR3 nucleotides: TGTGCCAGCAGCTTATCTCGCGGGAGAAGAACAGATACGCAGTATTTT.

This chain connects TRBV5-1 to TRBJ2-3, with 7 bases aligning to TRBD1. The CDR3 has 14 residues. Germline-derived CDR1 and CDR2 are SGHRS and YFSETQ. Germline trimming cut 4 bases from V and 2 bases from J; bases unmatched to any gene: 4. The CDR3 protein is CASSVGTDTDTQYF. The DNA for the CDR3 is TGCGCCAGCAGCGTAGGGACAGACACAGATACGCAGTATTTT.

This clone has just one count. The CDR3 loop reads CASSALSGANVLTF. CDR3 bases: TGTGCCAGCAGTGCCCTTTCTGGGGCCAACGTCCTGACTTTC. This chain uses TRBV27 with TRBJ2-6; unclear D gene. CDR3 length: 14 amino acids. Germline-derived CDR1 and CDR2 are MNHEY and SMNVEV (reference sequence). V lost 5 bases and J 1 base, leaving 6 bases between the germline ends.

The chain recombines TRBV6-5 with TRBJ2-2; TRBD1 aligns across 7 bases. CDR3 length: 16 amino acids. CDR1 is MNHEY and CDR2 is SVGAGI in the germline V gene. J gave up 4 bases and V 4 bases, and 9 bases lay outside the gene matches. CDR3: CASSFGPRGRTGELFF. The CDR3 DNA reads TGTGCCAGCAGTTTTGGGCCAAGGGGGCGCACCGGGGAGCTGTTTTTT.

V gene TRBV5-1 combines with J gene TRBJ1-4; perhaps TRBD1 as D (6 bases). Trimming cost V 4 bases and J 4 bases, with 14 bases left between them. The CDR3 extends over 15 amino acids. Germline CDR1 reads SGHRS; CDR2 reads YFSETQ. The CDR3 bases are TGCGCCAGCAGCCGATCACAGGGTTTTAATGAAAAACTGTTTTTT. Translating gives CASSRSQGFNEKLFF.

This chain links TRBV3-1 (or the pseudogene TRBV3-2) with TRBJ1-3; 8 positions agree with TRBD1. Germline V gene sequence: CDR1 LGHDT, CDR2 YNNKEL (reference sequence). Trimming took 0 bases from V and 3 from J; bases not matched to a gene: 7. The CDR3 length is 17 residues. CDR3 residues: CASSQDQGANFGNTIYF. The DNA of the CDR3 is TGTGCCAGCAGCCAAGATCAGGGGGCCAACTTTGGAAACACCATATATTTT.

On this clone itself: This CDR3 is also generated by other DNA sequences in the sample. V usage is TRBV25-1 and J usage is TRBJ2-3; 9 nucleotides line up with TRBD1. V trimming: 3 bases; J trimming: 10 bases; junction bases outside the gene matches: 14. The CDR3 runs 16 residues. Germline lookup yields CDR1 MGHDK and CDR2 SYGVNS. The CDR3 spells CASSDPTGGPMGAQYF. The CDR3 DNA follows: TGTGCCAGCAGTGACCCTACAGGGGGCCCTATGGGGGCGCAGTATTTT. Using reference TRBV25-1 and TRBJ2-3 for the parts outside the CDR3, the full variable domain is EADIYQTPRYLVIGTGKKITLECSQTMGHDKMYWYQQDPGMELHLIHYSYGVNSTEKGDLSSESTVSRIRTEHFPLTLESARPSHTSQYLCASSDPTGGPMGAQYFGPGTRLTVL.

This sequence joins TRBV11-2 and TRBJ1-1; D may be TRBD1 (6 bases). Trimming removed 0 bases at V and 7 bases at J, with 21 bases between. CDR1 is SGHAT, CDR2 FQNNGV, per germline. This CDR3 contains 17 residues. This CDR3 is CASSLDQSWTAQREAFF. CDR3 in DNA: TGTGCCAGCAGCTTAGATCAAAGTTGGACAGCCCAACGTGAAGCTTTCTTT.

The chain carries TRBV5-6 and TRBJ2-3; the match to TRBD2 covers 10 bases. CDR1 is SGHDT, CDR2 YYEEEE, per germline. CDR3 length equals 16 residues. The V gene end was trimmed by 0 bases and the J gene end by 6 bases; junction bases not matched to a gene: 7. CDR3 DNA: TGTGCCAGCAGCTTGGGGCTAGCGGGAGTGTGGGATACGCAGTATTTT. Translation: CASSLGLAGVWDTQYF.

The chain links TRBV28 to TRBJ1-2; 7 bases match TRBD1. The CDR3 runs to 15 residues. After removal of 2 bases from V and 8 bases from J, the junction contained 11 bases not matched to a gene. The germline V gene encodes CDR1 MDHEN and CDR2 SYDVKM. CDR3 nucleotide sequence: TGTGCCAGCAGTTTACGGGGGACTGACAGGGACGGCTACACCTTC. It encodes CASSLRGTDRDGYTF.

The count of this clone is one. The chain has TRBV18 and TRBJ2-5; the D gene could be TRBD1 or TRBD2 (5 bases each). This CDR3 region has 15 residues. The V end was cut by 3 bases, the J end by 5 bases, with 16 bases between. Germline V gene data show CDR1 as KGHSH and CDR2 as LQKENI. The CDR3 region is CASSPRVARGETQYF. In DNA form, the CDR3 reads TGTGCCAGCTCACCTCGCGTTGCGAGGGGCGAGACCCAGTACTTC.